This TCR beta chain was recorded in a study of cytomegalovirus exposure and HLA in healthy donors. For the study at large: A subsequent analysis stated that the roughly 120 validation repertoires were run on the same platform as the approximately 700 first-cohort repertoires. Regarding the study as a whole: Rarity marked most TCR sequences, yet some public TCRs occurred in many donors. The investigators catalogued about 170 TCR beta chains as cytomegalovirus-associated. In vitro confirmation showed three CMV-associated chains to be CMV antigen specific.

This clone was found a few times. The antigen is not known. V shed 5 bases and J shed 6 bases, with 11 bases lying between them. Germline values: CDR1 SGHNT, CDR2 YENEEA. CDR3 length: 13 residues. Sequencing used immunoSEQ multiplex PCR; TCRdb keeps in-frame clones, though not all of them. The sample contains some 110,000 clones, approximately 88% of which appear only once. This sequence was found in a man in his late teens or twenties in good health and CMV-seronegative. What was sequenced was PBMCs. This chain uses TRBV11-3 with TRBJ2-1, with D perhaps matching TRBD1 (5 bases). The CDR3 sequence: CASSMGPVNEQFF. The CDR3, as DNA: TGTGCCAGCAGCATGGGGCCCGTCAATGAGCAGTTCTTC.